These 24 T cell receptor beta chains originate from one sample sequenced in a study of cytomegalovirus exposure and HLA in healthy donors. Here immunoSEQ multiplex PCR was the method, and the copy in TCRdb shows in-frame clones only, minus some. The sample carries roughly 77,000 clones, 85% to 95% recorded once. The sequenced sample consisted of PBMCs. Receptors originate from a woman aged 18-30 years in good health and CMV-seronegative.

This chain connects TRBV18 to TRBJ2-3, with TRBD1 matching over 10 bases. Germline V gives CDR1 KGHSH, CDR2 LQKENI. V dropped 0 bases and J dropped 7; count of bases not matched to a gene: 4. The CDR3 totals 15 residues. The CDR3 DNA reads as TGTGCCAGCTCACCACCTTGGGACAGGGGATATACGCAGTATTTT. Its protein product is CASSPPWDRGYTQYF.

The chain has TRBV14 and TRBJ2-1, with D maybe TRBD1 (5 bases). Germline assignment: CDR1 SGHDN and CDR2 FVKESK. The CDR3 contains 15 residues. V gave up 1 base and J gave up 1 base, with 8 bases separating them. The CDR3 spells CASSQATGSYNEQFF. CDR3 nucleotide sequence: TGTGCCAGCAGCCAAGCTACAGGTTCCTACAATGAGCAGTTCTTC.

The chain carries TRBV27 and TRBJ2-1; TRBD2 matches 15 bases. V shed 5 bases, J shed 9 bases, and the junction held 5 bases outside the gene matches. The V gene's germline CDR1 is MNHEY and CDR2 SMNVEV (reference sequence). This CDR3 has 15 residues. CDR3 in DNA: TGTGCCAGCAGTCTAGGGACTAGCGGGAGGAGTGAGCAGTTCTTC. Translating it yields CASSLGTSGRSEQFF.

The rearrangement joins TRBV19 to TRBJ1-2; no definite D call. Trimming shortened V by 4 bases and J by 8 bases, and 14 bases separated the two germline ends. The CDR3 contains 13 residues. Germline loops: CDR1 LNHDA, CDR2 SQIVND (reference sequence). The DNA for the CDR3 is TGTGCCAGTAGTACGGGCGCGGGCGGGGGCTACACCTTC. Translation: CASSTGAGGGYTF.

This chain links TRBV28 with TRBJ2-7, with TRBD2 matching 14 bases. Germline V CDR1 and CDR2: MDHEN, SYDVKM. V trimming: 2 bases; J trimming: 2 bases; junction bases outside the gene matches: 14. There are 20 residues in the CDR3. CDR3 residues: CASSLPPPGTSGSPTYEQYF. In DNA, the CDR3 is TGTGCCAGCAGTTTACCCCCCCCAGGGACTAGCGGGAGCCCGACCTACGAGCAGTACTTC.

The rearrangement joins TRBV5-6 to TRBJ2-1, with 11 nucleotides matching TRBD2. Germline V gene sequence: CDR1 SGHDT, CDR2 YYEEEE. The CDR3 is 15 amino acids. V dropped 4 bases and J dropped 2; count of bases not matched to a gene: 2. The CDR3 spells CASSPTSGTYNEQFF. CDR3 coding DNA: TGTGCCAGCAGCCCGACTAGCGGGACCTACAATGAGCAGTTCTTC.

J is TRBJ2-5 and V is TRBV9; 9 bases match TRBD2. From germline, CDR1 is SGDLS and CDR2 YYNGEE. V shed 4 bases and J 5 bases; nucleotides not matched to a gene: 9. This CDR3 comprises 15 residues. The CDR3 nucleotides are TGTGCCAGCAGCTTCCAGGGGCGGGGGGGCGAGACCCAGTACTTC. It yields the protein CASSFQGRGGETQYF.

The chain links TRBV7-2 to TRBJ1-2; a possible D gene is TRBD1 (6 bases). Germline V gives CDR1 SGHTA, CDR2 FQGNSA. The CDR3 loop spans 15 amino acids. V was shortened by 1 base and J by 8 bases, with 17 bases between the two germline ends. CDR3: CASSLGVGGVGGYTF. CDR3 DNA: TGTGCCAGCAGCTTAGGTGTTGGGGGCGTGGGAGGCTACACCTTC.

The CDR3 DNA reads as TGTGCCAGCAGTCCGAGCGGAGCCTACGAGCAGTACTTC. Protein product: CASSPSGAYEQYF. The V call is TRBV28, the J call TRBJ2-7, with D possibly being TRBD2 (5 bases). V lost 5 bases to trimming and J lost 2 bases, with 10 bases between them. This CDR3 is 13 amino acids long. Per germline, CDR1 MDHEN and CDR2 SYDVKM.

The chain couples TRBV27 to TRBJ2-7; 10 bases map to TRBD1. The CDR3 is 13 amino acids. The V gene end was trimmed by 6 bases and the J gene end by 4 bases; junction bases not matched to a gene: 3. CDR1 and CDR2 (germline): MNHEY, SMNVEV (reference sequence). Here the CDR3 DNA reads TGTGCCAGCAGAGACAGGGGGCGTTACGAGCAGTACTTC. Translated: CASRDRGRYEQYF.

The chain links TRBV28 to TRBJ2-1; D gene unclear. Trimming pared 3 bases from V and 10 bases from J, leaving 7 bases between. This CDR3 spans 11 amino acids. CDR1 and CDR2 (germline): MDHEN, SYDVKM. The CDR3 sequence is CASSLSREQFF. The DNA for the CDR3 is TGTGCCAGCAGTTTGTCACGGGAGCAGTTCTTC. The full variable domain, rest sourced from reference TRBV28 and TRBJ2-1, is DVKVTQSSRYLVKRTGEKVFLECVQDMDHENMFWYRQDPGLGLRLIYFSYDVKMKEKGDIPEGYSVSREKKERFSLILESASTNQTSMYLCASSLSREQFFGPGTRLTVL.

The chain combines TRBV5-1 with TRBJ1-1, with 8 bases lining up with TRBD1. The CDR3 contains 15 residues. In germline, CDR1 is SGHRS, CDR2 YFSETQ. Trimming removed 4 bases from V and 1 base from J; junction bases left unmatched: 6. CDR3 nucleotide sequence: TGCGCCAGCAGCCTCCAGGGGGCTCGGAACACTGAAGCTTTCTTT. Amino acid sequence: CASSLQGARNTEAFF.

The chain recombines TRBV7-2 with TRBJ2-5; no definite D call. Trimming pared 5 bases from V and 5 bases from J, leaving 6 bases between. The CDR3 has 11 residues. The germline CDR1 and CDR2 sequences are SGHTA and FQGNSA. The DNA of the CDR3 is TGTGCCAGCAGCCACCGGGAGACCCAGTACTTC. Translation gives CASSHRETQYF.

The V and J genes are TRBV10-3 and TRBJ1-1, with D possibly being TRBD1 (5 bases). Per germline, CDR1 ENHRY and CDR2 SYGVKD. V was cut by 3 bases and J by 6 bases, with 8 bases left in between. This CDR3 has 12 amino acids. Here the CDR3 reads CAISDGAPEAFF. The CDR3 region has the DNA TGTGCCATCAGTGATGGGGCCCCTGAAGCTTTCTTT.

This chain joins TRBV2 and TRBJ2-7; TRBD2 matches at 13 bases. The CDR3 runs to 16 residues. Germline CDR1 is SNHLY and CDR2 is FYNNEI. V was pared by 7 bases and J by 2 bases, with 8 bases of the junction left unmatched. CDR3: CASTGTSGALTYEQYF. CDR3 nucleotide sequence: TGTGCCAGCACGGGGACTAGCGGGGCACTTACCTACGAGCAGTACTTC.

The chain carries TRBV4-3 and TRBJ2-3, with 12 bases aligning to TRBD1. V gave up 5 bases and J gave up 3 bases; unmatched junction bases: 12. This CDR3 region has 18 residues. CDR1 is LGHNA and CDR2 is YSLEER in the germline V gene. In DNA, the CDR3 is TGCGCCAGCAGCTCGCGACCACCGGGACAGGGGGCAACAGATACGCAGTATTTT. Protein product: CASSSRPPGQGATDTQYF.

The J gene is TRBJ2-3, the V gene TRBV5-1; D may be TRBD1 (6 bases). The CDR3 sequence is 16 residues long. V was clipped by 3 bases and J by 0 bases, with 14 bases between them. Germline V gene data show CDR1 as SGHRS and CDR2 as YFSETQ. The DNA of the CDR3 is TGCGCCAGCAGCTGGGCCGGGACACCTAGCACAGATACGCAGTATTTT. It codes for CASSWAGTPSTDTQYF.

The chain uses TRBV6-1 and TRBJ1-3, with a tentative D call TRBD1 (5 bases). Trimming left V 4 bases short and J 0 bases short, with 10 bases between. The CDR3 is made up of 15 amino acids. Germline V gene sequence: CDR1 MNHNS, CDR2 SASEGT. CDR3 amino acids: CASSGGSGSGNTIYF. The CDR3 coding sequence is TGTGCCAGCAGTGGGGGCTCCGGCTCTGGAAACACCATATATTTT.

The chain is built from TRBV19 and TRBJ2-3; 10 bases agree with TRBD2. The CDR3 length is 17 residues. The ends lost 0 bases at V and 2 bases at J; junction bases unmatched: 5. Germline CDR1 reads LNHDA; CDR2 reads SQIVND (reference sequence). DNA for the CDR3: TGTGCCAGTAGTATAGAAGGACTAGCGGCAGACACAGATACGCAGTATTTT. Translation: CASSIEGLAADTDTQYF. The full variable domain, completed using reference TRBV19 and TRBJ2-3, is DGGITQSPKYLFRKEGQNVTLSCEQNLNHDAMYWYRQDPGQGLRLIYYSQIVNDFQKGDIAEGYSVSREKKESFPLTVTSAQKNPTAFYLCASSIEGLAADTDTQYFGPGTRLTVL.

This chain joins TRBV7-9 and TRBJ1-1; D may be TRBD1 (6 bases). CDR1 is SEHNR, CDR2 FQNEAQ, per germline (reference sequence). The V end lost 4 bases, the J end lost 8 bases, and 23 bases lay between the germline ends. The CDR3 length is 16 residues. The chain's CDR3 is CASSSVYPGEKKEAFF. The CDR3 region has the DNA TGTGCCAGCAGCTCCGTCTATCCAGGGGAAAAGAAGGAAGCTTTCTTT.

This chain connects TRBV7-9 to TRBJ1-1, with a weak D call TRBD1 (5 bases). Germline-derived CDR1 and CDR2 are SEHNR and FQNEAQ (reference sequence). The length of the CDR3 is 14 residues. The V gene lost 11 bases and the J gene lost 5 bases, with 21 bases spanning the gap. Here the CDR3 reads CAGKGAGSFTEAFF. Written as DNA, the CDR3 is TGTGCCGGTAAGGGCGCAGGGTCATTTACTGAAGCTTTCTTT.

This chain connects TRBV7-2 to TRBJ2-7, with D maybe TRBD1 (6 bases). The germline V and J ends were trimmed by 5 bases and 3 bases, with 11 bases remaining between them. Germline V gives CDR1 SGHTA, CDR2 FQGNSA. This CDR3 has 13 residues. In nucleotides, the CDR3 is TGTGCCAGCAGCAAACCAGGGGTCTACGAGCAGTACTTC. Its protein product is CASSKPGVYEQYF.

The rearrangement uses TRBV7-2 and TRBJ2-1, with 7 bases aligning to TRBD2. V lost 5 bases and J lost 6; bases outside the gene matches: 7. Looked up from germline, CDR1 is SGHTA and CDR2 is FQGNSA. CDR3 length equals 14 residues. CDR3 in DNA: TGTGCCAGCAGCCTCTCACTAGCGAGCAATGAGCAGTTCTTC. Translation gives CASSLSLASNEQFF.

The sample holds one count of this clone. The chain employs TRBV19 and TRBJ1-5; 10 nucleotides align to TRBD1. The CDR3 consists of 18 residues. Germline V gene data show CDR1 as LNHDA and CDR2 as SQIVND (reference sequence). V dropped 7 bases and J dropped 6; count of bases not matched to a gene: 18. CDR3 region: CASTFSGTGVQRSQPQHF. The DNA for the CDR3 is TGTGCCAGTACTTTTAGCGGGACAGGGGTCCAAAGAAGTCAGCCCCAGCATTTT. The complete variable domain, with remaining parts taken from reference TRBV19 and TRBJ1-5, reads DGGITQSPKYLFRKEGQNVTLSCEQNLNHDAMYWYRQDPGQGLRLIYYSQIVNDFQKGDIAEGYSVSREKKESFPLTVTSAQKNPTAFYLCASTFSGTGVQRSQPQHFGDGTRLSIL.